These 28 T cell receptor beta chains were sequenced from one sample in a study of blood T cell repertoires in COVID-19. Data came from immunoSEQ multiplex PCR; TCRdb stores just in-frame clones and leaves some out. In the table there are about 65,000 clones, over 70% of which are singletons. The sequencing input was peripheral blood. These receptors were taken from a human donor in a cohort sampled during active COVID-19.

The chain couples TRBV7-8 to TRBJ2-2, with 7 bases identical to TRBD1. This CDR3 has 16 amino acids. Germline V gene lookup returns CDR1 SGHVS and CDR2 FQNEAQ. J gave up 4 bases and V 1 base, and 6 bases lay outside the gene matches. The CDR3 sequence: CASSLGTGYSTGELFF. CDR3 DNA: TGTGCCAGCAGCTTAGGGACAGGATATTCCACCGGGGAGCTGTTTTTT. Full variable domain (outside the CDR3, taken from reference TRBV7-8 and TRBJ2-2): GAGVSQSPRYKVAKRGQDVALRCDPISGHVSLFWYQQALGQGPEFLTYFQNEAQLDKSGLPSDRFFAERPEGSVSTLKIQRTQQEDSAVYLCASSLGTGYSTGELFFGEGSRLTVL.

This clone was observed once. The rearrangement links TRBV28 to TRBJ1-1; D is uncertain. V was shortened by 4 bases and J by 2 bases, with 2 bases between the two germline ends. The germline gives CDR1 MDHEN, CDR2 SYDVKM. The CDR3 length is 11 residues. The CDR3 DNA sequence: TGTGCCAGCAGTTCAAACACTGAAGCTTTCTTT. Its protein product is CASSSNTEAFF.

V usage is TRBV7-9 and J usage is TRBJ2-3; TRBD1 matches 7 bases. Unmatched junction bases numbered 11, after V lost 5 bases and J lost 6 bases. The CDR3 sequence is 15 residues long. Germline V gene sequence: CDR1 SEHNR, CDR2 FQNEAQ (reference sequence). The chain's CDR3 is CASSRMTGPGDTQYF. DNA for the CDR3: TGTGCCAGCAGCCGGATGACAGGGCCCGGGGATACGCAGTATTTT.

The rearrangement links TRBV6-5 to TRBJ1-2; TRBD1 matches at 7 bases. Germline V gives CDR1 MNHEY, CDR2 SVGAGI. The CDR3 extends over 12 amino acids. The junction had 3 bases not matched to a gene; V was cut back by 5 bases and J by 6 bases. As DNA, the CDR3 is TGTGCCAGCAGTAAAACAGGGGATGGCTACACCTTC. It is translated as CASSKTGDGYTF.

The gene calls are TRBV7-2 and TRBJ1-2, with TRBD1 as a possible D gene (6 bases). Trimming removed 2 bases at V and 7 bases at J, with 17 bases between. Germline CDR1 is SGHTA and CDR2 is FQGNSA. CDR3 length: 15 residues. The CDR3 coding sequence is TGTGCCAGCAGCTTAAATCGGAAACAGGGTAGTGGCTACACCTTC. The encoded protein is CASSLNRKQGSGYTF.

Many counts were recorded for this clone. The V and J genes are TRBV13 and TRBJ2-1; 13 bases are a match to TRBD2. The length of the CDR3 is 15 residues. J was trimmed by 10 bases and V by 5 bases; bases with no gene match: 8. Germline V gene sequence: CDR1 PRHDT, CDR2 FYEKMQ (reference sequence). The CDR3 region is CASSRWTSGRDEQFF. The CDR3 DNA sequence: TGTGCCAGCAGCAGATGGACTAGCGGGAGAGACGAGCAGTTCTTC. The full variable domain, completed using reference TRBV13 and TRBJ2-1, is AAGVIQSPRHLIKEKRETATLKCYPIPRHDTVYWYQQGPGQDPQFLISFYEKMQSDKGSIPDRFSAQQFSDYHSELNMSSLELGDSALYFCASSRWTSGRDEQFFGPGTRLTVL.

The genes are TRBV4-3 and TRBJ1-2; 7 nucleotides line up with TRBD1. Germline V gives CDR1 LGHNA, CDR2 YSLEER. The CDR3 covers 14 residues. The trim removed 5 bases at V and 4 bases at J, leaving 7 bases unmatched. The CDR3 nucleotides read TGCGCCAGCAGCTCCCGGGACAGCTCCTATGGCTACACCTTC. As protein: CASSSRDSSYGYTF.

This clone was seen at least ten times. DNA of the CDR3: TGTGCCAGCTCACCACGCTCAGCCGGGACAGGGAACACTGAAGCTTTCTTT. It yields the protein CASSPRSAGTGNTEAFF. The gene calls are TRBV18 and TRBJ1-1, with TRBD1 matching 8 bases. V shed 1 base and J 1 base; nucleotides not matched to a gene: 8. Germline V gene lookup returns CDR1 KGHSH and CDR2 LQKENI. The CDR3 consists of 17 residues.

The chain links TRBV5-1 to TRBJ2-7; TRBD1 matches at 10 bases. Trimming at V came to 0 bases and at J to 5 bases, leaving 8 bases not matched to a gene. The CDR3 extends over 16 amino acids. Germline CDR1 SGHRS, CDR2 YFSETQ. In nucleotides, the CDR3 is TGCGCCAGCAGCTTGGACATTGTGGGGACAGGGGACGAGCAGTACTTC. The encoded protein is CASSLDIVGTGDEQYF.

This clone was seen repeatedly, ten times or more. The chain carries TRBV6-5 and TRBJ2-7, with 7 bases lining up with TRBD1. CDR1 is MNHEY, CDR2 SVGAGI, per germline. J was trimmed by 0 bases and V by 2 bases; bases with no gene match: 4. There are 15 residues in the CDR3. CDR3 sequence: CASSYRRTGSYEQYF. CDR3 sequence (DNA): TGTGCCAGCAGTTACCGTCGGACAGGCTCCTACGAGCAGTACTTC.

This chain uses TRBV7-9 with TRBJ1-3, with D uncertain. The CDR3 loop spans 13 amino acids. Per the germline V gene, CDR1 is SEHNR and CDR2 is FQNEAQ (reference sequence). V was trimmed by 3 bases and J by 7 bases, leaving 10 bases between them. The CDR3 DNA follows: TGTGCCAGCAGCTTTGACTCTGTTAACACCATATATTTT. It specifies CASSFDSVNTIYF.

The J gene is TRBJ2-3, the V gene TRBV5-5; D uncertain. V dropped 1 base and J dropped 1 base, with 7 bases sitting between them. The germline CDR1 and CDR2 sequences are SGHKS and YYEKEE (reference sequence). CDR3 length: 14 amino acids. As DNA, the CDR3 is TGTGCCAGCAGCTTGTTTGAGGGCACAGATACGCAGTATTTT. This translates into CASSLFEGTDTQYF.

The rearrangement links TRBV9 to TRBJ2-5; TRBD1 might be the D (5 bases). There are 14 residues in the CDR3. V was clipped by 0 bases and J by 9 bases, with 15 bases between them. CDR1 is SGDLS, CDR2 YYNGEE, per germline. CDR3 in amino acids: CASSVATDFTAQYF. The CDR3 DNA reads TGTGCCAGCAGCGTAGCGACAGATTTCACGGCCCAGTACTTC.

In its sample, this clone was seen once. The chain uses TRBV6-2 or TRBV6-3 and TRBJ2-7; the match to TRBD2 covers 7 bases. V lost 0 bases, J lost 7 bases, and 12 bases stayed unmatched. Germline-derived CDR1 and CDR2 are MNHEY and SVGEGT. The CDR3 sequence is 16 residues long. CDR3 residues: CASSYSDLAGVEEQYF. In DNA form, the CDR3 reads TGTGCCAGCAGTTACTCCGATCTGGCGGGAGTAGAGGAGCAGTACTTC.

The genes are TRBV7-9 and TRBJ2-2; D is perhaps TRBD2 (5 bases). The V end was cut by 6 bases, the J end by 6 bases, with 8 bases between. Germline V gives CDR1 SEHNR, CDR2 FQNEAQ (reference sequence). The CDR3 has 12 residues. This CDR3 reads CASSPGSGELFF. CDR3 nucleotides: TGTGCCAGCAGTCCGGGATCCGGGGAGCTGTTTTTT.

This chain uses TRBV3-1 (or the pseudogene TRBV3-2) with TRBJ1-2; TRBD1 matches at 8 bases. The germline gives CDR1 LGHDT, CDR2 YNNKEL (reference sequence). Trimming took 4 bases from V and 4 from J; bases not matched to a gene: 14. The CDR3 covers 17 residues. CDR3 loop: CASSPGPTGAPFYGYTF. CDR3 bases: TGTGCCAGCAGCCCAGGCCCGACAGGGGCCCCCTTCTATGGCTACACCTTC.

V and J are TRBV9 and TRBJ1-2; D might be TRBD1 (6 bases). Germline assignment: CDR1 SGDLS and CDR2 YYNGEE. V lost 3 bases to trimming and J lost 2 bases, with 11 bases between them. This CDR3 region has 14 residues. In nucleotides, the CDR3 is TGTGCCAGCAGCGAGACAGGCCTCAACTATGGCTACACCTTC. Translated: CASSETGLNYGYTF.

The chain links TRBV5-6 to TRBJ2-5; 10 bases fit TRBD1. Germline V gives CDR1 SGHDT, CDR2 YYEEEE. V shed 4 bases, J shed 5 bases, and the junction held 5 bases outside the gene matches. There are 14 residues in the CDR3. CDR3 sequence: CASSLPTGGETQYF. In DNA, the CDR3 is TGTGCCAGCAGCCTACCGACAGGGGGCGAGACCCAGTACTTC. Together with reference TRBV5-6 and TRBJ2-5, the CDR3 gives the full variable domain: DAGVTQSPTHLIKTRGQQVTLRCSPKSGHDTVSWYQQALGQGPQFIFQYYEEEERQRGNFPDRFSGHQFPNYSSELNVNALLLGDSALYLCASSLPTGGETQYFGPGTRLLVL.

This chain links TRBV2 with TRBJ1-2; D remains unclear. This CDR3 region has 11 residues. Per germline, CDR1 SNHLY and CDR2 FYNNEI. Trimming removed 7 bases from V and 2 bases from J, with 5 bases in between. The CDR3 region is CASKENYGYTF. CDR3 coding DNA: TGTGCCAGCAAGGAGAACTATGGCTACACCTTC.

The J gene is TRBJ2-3, the V gene TRBV5-1; 9 bases fit TRBD2. V lost 5 bases to trimming and J lost 3 bases; unmatched junction nucleotides: 7. This CDR3 is 15 amino acids long. Germline lookup yields CDR1 SGHRS and CDR2 YFSETQ. CDR3 nucleotide sequence: TGCGCCAGCAGGGTAGCTAGCGGGACTACAGATACGCAGTATTTT. Translating gives CASRVASGTTDTQYF.

This chain links TRBV5-1 with TRBJ2-3, with D possibly TRBD2 on 6 matching bases. Germline CDR1 is SGHRS and CDR2 is YFSETQ. Trimming stripped 7 bases from V and 0 bases from J, with 15 bases between. This CDR3 has 15 residues. For the CDR3, the DNA is TGCGCCAGCCGTTGGGGGGAGGTTAGCACAGATACGCAGTATTTT. It yields the protein CASRWGEVSTDTQYF.

The chain joins TRBV24-1 to TRBJ2-1; tentatively, D is TRBD1 (5 bases). CDR3 length: 13 amino acids. In germline, CDR1 is KGHDR, CDR2 SFDVKD. V was shortened by 4 bases and J by 3 bases, with 6 bases between the two germline ends. The CDR3 coding sequence is TGTGCCACCAGTGACGGACACTACAATGAGCAGTTCTTC. Amino acids: CATSDGHYNEQFF.

This clone was observed a single time. The chain has TRBV5-1 and TRBJ2-1, with TRBD1 matching over 7 bases. Germline CDR1 and CDR2: SGHRS and YFSETQ. The V and J ends lost 3 bases and 5 bases, in that order; junction bases with no gene match: 11. CDR3 length equals 16 residues. The CDR3 sequence: CASSWGQGGSNNEQFF. CDR3 bases: TGCGCCAGCAGCTGGGGCCAAGGGGGCAGCAACAATGAGCAGTTCTTC.

This clone appeared many times. The rearrangement links TRBV5-4 to TRBJ1-1; D is possibly TRBD1 (5 bases). Germline loops: CDR1 SGHNT, CDR2 YYREEE (reference sequence). Between the trimmed V and J ends, which lost 4 bases and 1 base, there was a span of 14 bases. The CDR3 has 15 amino acids. CDR3 loop: CASSPAGQRNTEAFF. The CDR3, as DNA: TGTGCCAGCAGCCCCGCGGGGCAGAGGAACACTGAAGCTTTCTTT.

The chain links TRBV28 to TRBJ1-2; TRBD1 matches at 7 bases. The CDR3 consists of 15 residues. Germline CDR1 reads MDHEN; CDR2 reads SYDVKM. Trimming took 7 bases from V and 1 from J; bases not matched to a gene: 9. The CDR3 region is CASIIGGTDNYGYTF. The CDR3 DNA reads TGTGCCAGCATCATAGGAGGGACAGATAACTATGGCTACACCTTC.

The chain joins TRBV15 to TRBJ2-1; unclear D gene. Between the trimmed V and J ends, which lost 1 base and 10 bases, there was a span of 8 bases. Germline V gives CDR1 LNHNV, CDR2 YYDKDF (reference sequence). The CDR3 is made up of 12 amino acids. Written as DNA, the CDR3 is TGTGCCACCAGCAGAGCGGGTTTAGAGCAGTTCTTC. Translation: CATSRAGLEQFF. Supplemented by reference TRBV15 and TRBJ2-1, the full variable domain reads DAMVIQNPRYQVTQFGKPVTLSCSQTLNHNVMYWYQQKSSQAPKLLFHYYDKDFNNEADTPDNFQSRRPNTSFCFLDIRSPGLGDTAMYLCATSRAGLEQFFGPGTRLTVL.

This rearrangement joins TRBV18 to TRBJ2-1; tentatively, D is TRBD1 (6 bases). Per the germline V gene, CDR1 is KGHSH and CDR2 is LQKENI. This CDR3 is built from 14 residues. With 6 bases removed from V and 6 bases from J, the gap between germline ends came to 15 bases. CDR3 residues: CASSPQGFGNEQFF. The CDR3 bases are TGTGCCAGCTCCCCCCAGGGGTTCGGCAATGAGCAGTTCTTC.

This clone was detected only once. The gene calls are TRBV7-8 and TRBJ1-1; unclear D gene. Germline CDR1 reads SGHVS; CDR2 reads FQNEAQ. Trimming stripped 2 bases from V and 0 bases from J, with 13 bases between. There are 16 residues in the CDR3. CDR3 region: CASSLNPDWVNTEAFF. CDR3 nucleotides: TGTGCCAGCAGCTTAAACCCGGACTGGGTGAACACTGAAGCTTTCTTT. The full variable domain, with the rest looked up from reference TRBV7-8 and TRBJ1-1, is GAGVSQSPRYKVAKRGQDVALRCDPISGHVSLFWYQQALGQGPEFLTYFQNEAQLDKSGLPSDRFFAERPEGSVSTLKIQRTQQEDSAVYLCASSLNPDWVNTEAFFGQGTRLTVV.